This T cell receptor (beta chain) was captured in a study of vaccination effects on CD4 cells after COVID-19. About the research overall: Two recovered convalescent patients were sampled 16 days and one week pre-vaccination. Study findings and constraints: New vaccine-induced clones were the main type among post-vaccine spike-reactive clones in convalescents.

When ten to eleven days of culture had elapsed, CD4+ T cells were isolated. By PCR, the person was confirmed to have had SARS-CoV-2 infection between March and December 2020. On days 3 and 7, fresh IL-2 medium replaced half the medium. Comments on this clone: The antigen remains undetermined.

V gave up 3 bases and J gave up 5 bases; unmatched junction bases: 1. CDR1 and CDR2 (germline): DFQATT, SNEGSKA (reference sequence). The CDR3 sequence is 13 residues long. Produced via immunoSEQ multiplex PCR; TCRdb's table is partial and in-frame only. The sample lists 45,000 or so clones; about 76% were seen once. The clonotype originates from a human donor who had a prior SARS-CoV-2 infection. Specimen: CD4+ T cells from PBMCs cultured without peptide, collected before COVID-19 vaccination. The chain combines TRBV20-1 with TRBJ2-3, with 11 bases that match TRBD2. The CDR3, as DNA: TGCAGTGCTAGTACTAGCGGGGGAGATACGCAGTATTTT. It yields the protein CSASTSGGDTQYF.